Given below is one T cell receptor beta chain in context. The data derive from a study of shared clonotypes between healthy human individuals. The CDR3 length is 18 residues. In germline, CDR1 is MGHRA, CDR2 YSYEKL. V lost 2 bases and J lost 3, with 23 bases in between. TCRdb's table, derived via immunoSEQ multiplex PCR, lists solely in-frame clones and lacks some. The table shows a few hundred thousand clones, with around nine tenths occurring only once. CD45RO+ cells joined CCR7-negative CD45RA+ TemRA cells to form CD8 memory. The clonotype comes from a man between 18 and 29 years old in good health. This rearrangement joins TRBV4-1 to TRBJ2-7; D is possibly TRBD1 (5 bases). The specimen sequenced was memory CD8+ T cells sorted from blood. Subset: CD45RO+ cells pooled with CCR7-negative TemRA cells. The CDR3 sequence is CASSQQSRAKGFGYEQYF. DNA of the CDR3: TGCGCCAGCAGCCAACAGAGCCGGGCCAAGGGGTTTGGCTACGAGCAGTACTTC.